The clone carrying this T cell receptor beta chain was observed at least ten times. Its target is not known. Quantitative barcoded 5'-RACE was used to prepare TCR beta libraries. TCRdb reprocessed the 5' RACE reads with MiXCR, giving one entry per CDR3 protein. This sample has about 440,000 distinct CDR3 sequences, with approximately 17% found just once. The entry originates in a study of CD8 T cells in ankylosing spondylitis. Study-level results: A TCR beta motif of under 10 highly homologous variants seemed to mark ankylosing spondylitis blood. Reactive arthritis synovial fluid and blood previously showed some of these motif variants. Significantly higher representation of disease-linked clones was reported for matched ankylosing spondylitis synovial fluid.

The CDR3 has 17 residues. Germline V lookup: CDR1 SGHAT, CDR2 FQDESV (reference sequence). Trimming took off 5 bases at V and 1 base at J, with 17 bases between the two ends. The sample was blood, either unsorted or a sorted T cell fraction (not recorded which). This sequence originates from a male donor with ankylosing spondylitis. J is TRBJ2-2 and V is TRBV11-1; D not resolved. CDR3 nucleotide sequence: TGTGCCAGCAGCGCATTGGAGCAGTATGTGAACACCGGGGAGCTGTTTTTT. Its protein product is CASSALEQYVNTGELFF.